The rows below give T cell receptor beta chains drawn from one sample of a study of T-cell reconstitution after alpha-beta-depleted transplantation in children. TCRdb used MiXCR to reprocess the PCR reads, holding one entry per CDR3 protein. The repertoire holds hundreds of thousands of distinct CDR3 sequences, with roughly 9.1% as singletons. The source material was PBMCs, mostly from graft donor cells, sampled 360 days after TCRalphabeta/CD19-depleted stem cell transplant. Every receptor here comes from a male patient aged 2-9 years who had a stem cell transplant for acute myeloid leukemia, so the T cells may come from the graft donor. Each CDR3 is given with its conserved first and last residue. Fields, in order: V gene, J gene, D gene, clone size, CDR3 DNA, CDR3 protein. The D gene is left open where the match is weak. Clone size is stated in some rows and not others, as once, few, many or a class when expanded.

v_call: TRBV3-1
j_call: TRBJ2-4
d_call: -
clone_size: many
cdr3_nt: TGTGCCAGCAGCCTAGCAAGGGGGGACATTCAGTACTTC
cdr3_aa: CASSLARGDIQYF

v_call: TRBV12-3/TRBV12-4
j_call: TRBJ2-7
d_call: -
clone_size: -
cdr3_nt: TGTGCCAGCAGTTTAGGGGTAGTCTCCGAGCAGTACTTC
cdr3_aa: CASSLGVVSEQYF

v_call: TRBV7-2
j_call: TRBJ2-5
d_call: -
clone_size: -
cdr3_nt: TGTGCCAGCAGCTTCCTGCGACAAGGGACCCAGTACTTC
cdr3_aa: CASSFLRQGTQYF

v_call: TRBV4-2
j_call: TRBJ1-5
d_call: -
clone_size: -
cdr3_nt: TGTGCCAGCAGCCAAGATCGTCCTGGGCTCTATCAGCCCCAGCATTTT
cdr3_aa: CASSQDRPGLYQPQHF

v_call: TRBV12-3/TRBV12-4
j_call: TRBJ2-3
d_call: TRBD2
clone_size: many
cdr3_nt: TGTGCCAGCAGTAAGAGCGGGGGCCCCACAGATACGCAGTATTTT
cdr3_aa: CASSKSGGPTDTQYF

v_call: TRBV11-2
j_call: TRBJ2-5
d_call: TRBD1
clone_size: many
cdr3_nt: TGTGCCAGCAGCTTTCCGGGACAGCCATGGACCCAGTACTTC
cdr3_aa: CASSFPGQPWTQYF

v_call: TRBV27
j_call: TRBJ2-5
d_call: -
clone_size: few
cdr3_nt: TGTGCCAGCAGCTTATACGGGGGGCGCATGGAGACCCAGTACTTC
cdr3_aa: CASSLYGGRMETQYF

v_call: TRBV20-1
j_call: TRBJ2-3
d_call: -
clone_size: many
cdr3_nt: TGCAGTGCTAGTATTCCAGGGGGCACAGATACGCAGTATTTT
cdr3_aa: CSASIPGGTDTQYF

v_call: TRBV3-1
j_call: TRBJ2-6
d_call: -
clone_size: -
cdr3_nt: TGTGCCAGCAGCCCCTTCGTGACTGGGGCCAACGTCCTGACTTTC
cdr3_aa: CASSPFVTGANVLTF

v_call: TRBV4-2
j_call: TRBJ2-2
d_call: TRBD2
clone_size: few
cdr3_nt: TGTGCCAGCAGCCCGATGATAACTAGCGGAGACACCGGGGAGCTGTTTTTT
cdr3_aa: CASSPMITSGDTGELFF

v_call: TRBV12-3/TRBV12-4
j_call: TRBJ1-1
d_call: TRBD1
clone_size: few
cdr3_nt: TGTGCCAGCAATCCGACAGGGGGCACTGAAGCTTTCTTT
cdr3_aa: CASNPTGGTEAFF

v_call: TRBV7-2
j_call: TRBJ2-2
d_call: TRBD1
clone_size: -
cdr3_nt: TGTGCCAGCAGCTCGACAGGGTCCTTGGGGGAGCTGTTTTTT
cdr3_aa: CASSSTGSLGELFF

v_call: TRBV20-1
j_call: TRBJ2-2
d_call: -
clone_size: few
cdr3_nt: TGCAGTGCCTACAGGGACGGAGCGAACACCGGGGAGCTGTTTTTT
cdr3_aa: CSAYRDGANTGELFF

v_call: TRBV29-1
j_call: TRBJ1-2
d_call: TRBD1
clone_size: many
cdr3_nt: TGCAGCGTTGATGGTCCCGGGACAGCAAACTATGGCTACACCTTC
cdr3_aa: CSVDGPGTANYGYTF

v_call: TRBV20-1
j_call: TRBJ2-7
d_call: TRBD1
clone_size: -
cdr3_nt: TGCAGTGTTCCAATACAGGGGGCTGACGAGCAGTACTTC
cdr3_aa: CSVPIQGADEQYF

v_call: TRBV10-3
j_call: TRBJ1-4
d_call: -
clone_size: many
cdr3_nt: TGTGCCATCAGTGAAAACGAAAAACTGTTTTTT
cdr3_aa: CAISENEKLFF

v_call: TRBV15
j_call: TRBJ2-4
d_call: TRBD2
clone_size: many
cdr3_nt: TGTGCCACCAGCAGACCTCTTTCGGGACTAGCGGTAGCCAAAAACATTCAGTACTTC
cdr3_aa: CATSRPLSGLAVAKNIQYF

v_call: TRBV7-9
j_call: TRBJ2-1
d_call: -
clone_size: -
cdr3_nt: TGTGCCAGCAGCCACGGCCGGGTTCTTGAAGGACCTGAGCAGTTCTTC
cdr3_aa: CASSHGRVLEGPEQFF

v_call: TRBV12-3/TRBV12-4
j_call: TRBJ2-5
d_call: TRBD2
clone_size: many
cdr3_nt: TGTGCCAGCAGTTTAGGACTAGCCGAGACCCAGTACTTC
cdr3_aa: CASSLGLAETQYF

v_call: TRBV3-1
j_call: TRBJ2-3
d_call: TRBD1
clone_size: few
cdr3_nt: TGTGCCAGCAGCCAACGGACAGGGGGCTTCACAGATACGCAGTATTTT
cdr3_aa: CASSQRTGGFTDTQYF

v_call: TRBV7-8
j_call: TRBJ1-4
d_call: TRBD1
clone_size: -
cdr3_nt: TGTGCCAGCAGCTACACGACAGGGTCCAGGCGCGAAAAACTGTTTTTT
cdr3_aa: CASSYTTGSRREKLFF

v_call: TRBV5-1
j_call: TRBJ2-2
d_call: -
clone_size: many
cdr3_nt: TGCGCCAGCAGCTTGATGGACACCGGGGAGCTGTTTTTT
cdr3_aa: CASSLMDTGELFF

v_call: TRBV30
j_call: TRBJ1-5
d_call: -
clone_size: -
cdr3_nt: TGTGCCTGGACAGGGGATAGCAATCAGCCCCAGCATTTT
cdr3_aa: CAWTGDSNQPQHF

v_call: TRBV12-3/TRBV12-4
j_call: TRBJ2-5
d_call: -
clone_size: many
cdr3_nt: TGTGCCAGCAGACCTTTTGGGACCCAGTACTTC
cdr3_aa: CASRPFGTQYF

v_call: TRBV12-3/TRBV12-4
j_call: TRBJ2-2
d_call: TRBD1
clone_size: many
cdr3_nt: TGTGCCAGCAGTGGCCCCCGGGACAGGGTTGTAGTCTGGGAGCTGTTTTTT
cdr3_aa: CASSGPRDRVVVWELFF

v_call: TRBV6-6
j_call: TRBJ2-7
d_call: -
clone_size: many
cdr3_nt: TGTGCCAGCAGTTACTCGACCAGGGGCGAGCAGTACTTC
cdr3_aa: CASSYSTRGEQYF

v_call: TRBV4-1
j_call: TRBJ1-1
d_call: -
clone_size: -
cdr3_nt: TGCGCCAGCAGCCAAGCCCGGGGGGCTTTGAACACTGAAGCTTTCTTT
cdr3_aa: CASSQARGALNTEAFF

v_call: TRBV30
j_call: TRBJ1-2
d_call: -
clone_size: few
cdr3_nt: TGTGCCTGGAGTGTGATTGGCGGGTCCAGTTATGGCTACACCTTC
cdr3_aa: CAWSVIGGSSYGYTF

v_call: TRBV27
j_call: TRBJ2-3
d_call: -
clone_size: many
cdr3_nt: TGTGCCAGCAGTCCGCGGGCACAAGCCCTCACAGATACGCAGTATTTT
cdr3_aa: CASSPRAQALTDTQYF

v_call: TRBV6-2/TRBV6-3
j_call: TRBJ2-7
d_call: -
clone_size: -
cdr3_nt: TGTGCCAGCAGTTCCCTAGGGACAGCGGGCTACGAGCAGTACTTC
cdr3_aa: CASSSLGTAGYEQYF

v_call: TRBV12-3/TRBV12-4
j_call: TRBJ2-1
d_call: TRBD1
clone_size: many
cdr3_nt: TGTGCCAGCAGCTTAGGGACAGGGCGGAGAGAGCAGTTCTTC
cdr3_aa: CASSLGTGRREQFF

v_call: TRBV3-1
j_call: TRBJ2-1
d_call: -
clone_size: -
cdr3_nt: TGTGCCAGCAGCCAAGACGATTGGGGCAGGGCCTACAATGAGCAGTTCTTC
cdr3_aa: CASSQDDWGRAYNEQFF

v_call: TRBV20-1
j_call: TRBJ2-6
d_call: -
clone_size: -
cdr3_nt: TGCAGTGCTAGTTCCGGGGGCTCTGGGGCCAACGTCCTGACTTTC
cdr3_aa: CSASSGGSGANVLTF

v_call: TRBV7-9
j_call: TRBJ2-3
d_call: -
clone_size: -
cdr3_nt: TGTGCCAGCGACACCGAAGAGCAGTATTTT
cdr3_aa: CASDTEEQYF

v_call: TRBV29-1
j_call: TRBJ2-7
d_call: -
clone_size: many
cdr3_nt: TGCAGCGGCGGGACGTACGAGCAGTACTTC
cdr3_aa: CSGGTYEQYF

v_call: TRBV4-2
j_call: TRBJ1-1
d_call: -
clone_size: many
cdr3_nt: TGTGCCAGCAGCCAAGAGACCTATCGGACGGAGGAAGCTTTCTTT
cdr3_aa: CASSQETYRTEEAFF

v_call: TRBV5-1
j_call: TRBJ2-5
d_call: -
clone_size: -
cdr3_nt: TGCGCCAGCAGCTTGGGGCCGACCCAGTACTTC
cdr3_aa: CASSLGPTQYF

v_call: TRBV10-3
j_call: TRBJ2-5
d_call: TRBD2
clone_size: few
cdr3_nt: TGTGCCATCAGTGACCAGGCGTTAGTAGCGGGGTCCCAAGAGACCCAGTACTTC
cdr3_aa: CAISDQALVAGSQETQYF

v_call: TRBV7-8
j_call: TRBJ2-4
d_call: -
clone_size: few
cdr3_nt: TGTGCCAGCAGCTATTCACTAGAACCCATCAACATTCAGTACTTC
cdr3_aa: CASSYSLEPINIQYF

v_call: TRBV5-1
j_call: TRBJ2-5
d_call: -
clone_size: -
cdr3_nt: TGCGCCAGCAGTTCCCAGACCCTGGCTCAAGAGACCCAGTACTTC
cdr3_aa: CASSSQTLAQETQYF

v_call: TRBV2
j_call: TRBJ2-1
d_call: TRBD1
clone_size: many
cdr3_nt: TGTGCCAGCAGGGATTACGACAGGGCGAGGTTCTTC
cdr3_aa: CASRDYDRARFF